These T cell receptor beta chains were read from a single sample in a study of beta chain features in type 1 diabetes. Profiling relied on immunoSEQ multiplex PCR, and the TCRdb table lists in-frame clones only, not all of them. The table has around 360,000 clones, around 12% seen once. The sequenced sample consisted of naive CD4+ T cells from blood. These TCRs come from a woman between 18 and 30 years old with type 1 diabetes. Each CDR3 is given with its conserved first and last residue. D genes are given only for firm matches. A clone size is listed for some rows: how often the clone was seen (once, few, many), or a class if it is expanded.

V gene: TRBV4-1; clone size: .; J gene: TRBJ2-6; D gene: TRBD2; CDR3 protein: CASTSEYLAETPAGANVLTF; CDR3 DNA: TGCGCCAGCACCTCAGAATACCTAGCGGAGACACCTGCTGGGGCCAACGTCCTGACTTTC
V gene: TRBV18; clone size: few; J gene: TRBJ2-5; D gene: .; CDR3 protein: CASSTTTEETQYF; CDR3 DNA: TGTGCCAGCTCCACGACTACCGAAGAGACCCAGTACTTC
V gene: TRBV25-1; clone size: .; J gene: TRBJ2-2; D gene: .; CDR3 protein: CASSESTGAWGGELFF; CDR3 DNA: TGTGCCAGCAGTGAATCGACAGGAGCCTGGGGCGGGGAGCTGTTTTTT
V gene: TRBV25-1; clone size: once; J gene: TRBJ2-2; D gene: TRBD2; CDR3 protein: CASRTGLDSGELFF; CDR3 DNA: TGTGCCAGCAGAACCGGACTAGACTCCGGGGAGCTGTTTTTT
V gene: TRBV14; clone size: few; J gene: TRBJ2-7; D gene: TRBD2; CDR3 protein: CASSQSSGGRFRIEQYF; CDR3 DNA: TGTGCCAGCAGCCAATCGAGCGGGGGACGATTTCGGATCGAGCAGTACTTC
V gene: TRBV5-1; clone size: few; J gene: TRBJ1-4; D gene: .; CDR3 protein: CASSFAGPNEKLFF; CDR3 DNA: TGCGCCAGCAGCTTTGCGGGCCCTAATGAAAAACTGTTTTTT
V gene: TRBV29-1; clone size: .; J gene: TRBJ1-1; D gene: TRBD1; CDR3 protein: CSGLDREAFF; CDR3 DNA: TGCAGCGGCCTCGACAGGGAGGCTTTCTTT
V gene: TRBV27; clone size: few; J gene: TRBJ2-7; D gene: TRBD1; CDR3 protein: CASTPIGTGSRGQQYF; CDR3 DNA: TGTGCCAGCACCCCCATCGGGACAGGTAGTCGTGGGCAGCAGTACTTC
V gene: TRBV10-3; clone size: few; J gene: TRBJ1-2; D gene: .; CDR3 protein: CAISLQDYGYTF; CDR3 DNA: TGTGCCATCAGTCTACAGGACTATGGCTACACCTTC
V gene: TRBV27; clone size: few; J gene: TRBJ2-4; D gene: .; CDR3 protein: CASLLAKNIQYF; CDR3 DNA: TGTGCCAGCCTTCTAGCCAAAAACATTCAGTACTTC
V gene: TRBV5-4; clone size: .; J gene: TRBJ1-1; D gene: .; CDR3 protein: CASSVDSLNTEAFF; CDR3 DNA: TGTGCCAGCAGCGTTGACAGCTTGAACACTGAAGCTTTCTTT
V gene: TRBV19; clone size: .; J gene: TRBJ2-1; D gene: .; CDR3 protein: CASSIDIEQFF; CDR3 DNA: TGTGCCAGTAGTATAGACATTGAGCAGTTCTTC
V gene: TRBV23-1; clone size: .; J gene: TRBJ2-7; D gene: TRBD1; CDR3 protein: CASSQWVGTGSHEQYF; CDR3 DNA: TGCGCCAGCAGTCAATGGGTAGGGACAGGGTCCCACGAGCAGTACTTC
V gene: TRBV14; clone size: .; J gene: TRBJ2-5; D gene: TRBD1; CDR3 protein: CASSPRTGGETQYF; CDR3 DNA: TGTGCCAGCAGCCCTCGGACAGGGGGAGAGACCCAGTACTTC
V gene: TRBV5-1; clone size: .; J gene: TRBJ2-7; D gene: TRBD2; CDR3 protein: CASSPSGNFYEQYF; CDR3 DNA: TGCGCCAGCAGCCCAAGCGGGAATTTCTACGAGCAGTACTTC
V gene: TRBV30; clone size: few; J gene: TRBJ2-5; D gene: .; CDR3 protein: CAWSEDSQETQYF; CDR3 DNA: TGTGCCTGGAGCGAGGACAGCCAAGAGACCCAGTACTTC
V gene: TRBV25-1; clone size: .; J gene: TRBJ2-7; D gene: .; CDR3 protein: CASSTPGRYEQYF; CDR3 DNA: TGTGCCAGCAGTACGCCGGGGAGATACGAGCAGTACTTC
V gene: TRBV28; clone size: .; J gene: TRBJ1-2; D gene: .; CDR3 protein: CASTPRSYGYTF; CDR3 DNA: TGTGCCAGCACCCCCAGGTCGTATGGCTACACCTTC
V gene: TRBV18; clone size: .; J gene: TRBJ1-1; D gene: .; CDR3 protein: CASSPTLDTTNTEAFF; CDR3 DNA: TGTGCCAGCTCACCCACCCTCGACACCACGAACACTGAAGCTTTCTTT
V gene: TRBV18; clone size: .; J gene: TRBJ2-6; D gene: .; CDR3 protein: CASSPTLVSGANVLTF; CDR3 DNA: TGTGCCAGCTCACCAACTCTAGTCTCTGGGGCCAACGTCCTGACTTTC
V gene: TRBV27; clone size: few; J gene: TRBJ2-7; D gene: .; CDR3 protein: CASSLWQGTYEQYF; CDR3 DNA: TGTGCCAGCAGTTTATGGCAGGGCACCTACGAGCAGTACTTC
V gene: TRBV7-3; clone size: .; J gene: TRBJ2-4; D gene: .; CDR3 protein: CASSSGESNIQYF; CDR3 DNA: TGTGCCAGCAGCTCGGGGGAGTCTAACATTCAGTACTTC
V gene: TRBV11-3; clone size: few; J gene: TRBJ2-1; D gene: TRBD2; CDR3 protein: CASSLEWGGNEQFF; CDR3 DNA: TGTGCCAGCAGCTTAGAGTGGGGAGGGAATGAGCAGTTCTTC
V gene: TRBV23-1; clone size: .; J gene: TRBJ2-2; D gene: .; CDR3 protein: CASSHATVTGELFF; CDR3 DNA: TGCGCCAGCAGTCACGCGACAGTAACCGGGGAGCTGTTTTTT
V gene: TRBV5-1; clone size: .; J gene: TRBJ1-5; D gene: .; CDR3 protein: CASSLAGAGSNQPQHF; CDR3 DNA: TGCGCCAGCAGCTTGGCAGGGGCGGGTAGCAATCAGCCCCAGCATTTT
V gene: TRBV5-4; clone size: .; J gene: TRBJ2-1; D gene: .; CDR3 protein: CASCREFLYNEQFF; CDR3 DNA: TGTGCCAGCTGTAGGGAGTTTCTCTACAATGAGCAGTTCTTC
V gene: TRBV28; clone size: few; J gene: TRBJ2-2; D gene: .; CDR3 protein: CASRGGNTGELFF; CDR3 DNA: TGTGCCAGCAGGGGAGGAAACACCGGGGAGCTGTTTTTT
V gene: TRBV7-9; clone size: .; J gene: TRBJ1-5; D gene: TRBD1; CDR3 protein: CASSAGQLQPQHF; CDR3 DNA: TGTGCCAGCAGCGCGGGACAGCTTCAGCCCCAGCATTTT
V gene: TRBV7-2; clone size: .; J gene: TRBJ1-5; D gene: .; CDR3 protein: CASSSVRGPQHF; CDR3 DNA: TGTGCCAGCAGCTCCGTTCGAGGGCCCCAGCATTTT
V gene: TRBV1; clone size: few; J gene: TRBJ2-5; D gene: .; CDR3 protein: CTSSQQRGFQETQYF; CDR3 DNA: TGCACCAGCAGCCAACAGCGGGGGTTCCAAGAGACCCAGTACTTC
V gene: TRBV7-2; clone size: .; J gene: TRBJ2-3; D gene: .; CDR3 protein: CASSLAVASTDTQYF; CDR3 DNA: TGTGCCAGCAGCTTGGCGGTAGCTAGCACAGATACGCAGTATTTT
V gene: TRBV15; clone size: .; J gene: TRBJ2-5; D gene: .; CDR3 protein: CATSGGETQYF; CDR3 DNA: TGTGCCACCAGCGGGGGGGAGACCCAGTACTTC
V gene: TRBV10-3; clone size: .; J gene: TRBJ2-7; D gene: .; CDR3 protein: CAIRRTHYEGDDEQYF; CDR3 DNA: TGTGCCATCAGAAGGACACATTACGAGGGGGACGACGAGCAGTACTTC
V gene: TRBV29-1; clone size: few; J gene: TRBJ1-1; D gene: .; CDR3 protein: CSVIPWLSNTEAFF; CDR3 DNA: TGCAGCGTTATCCCTTGGCTCTCGAACACTGAAGCTTTCTTT
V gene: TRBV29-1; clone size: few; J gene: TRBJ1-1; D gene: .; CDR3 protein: CSVDFIIRAGEAFF; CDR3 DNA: TGCAGCGTCGACTTTATTATCAGGGCAGGTGAAGCTTTCTTT
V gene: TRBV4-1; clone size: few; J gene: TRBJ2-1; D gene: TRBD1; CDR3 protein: CASSQYRGMFF; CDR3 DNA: TGCGCCAGCAGCCAGTACAGGGGGATGTTCTTC
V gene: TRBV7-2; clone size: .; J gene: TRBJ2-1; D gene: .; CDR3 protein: CASRGAGYYNEQFF; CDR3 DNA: TGTGCCAGCAGGGGCGCGGGGTACTACAATGAGCAGTTCTTC
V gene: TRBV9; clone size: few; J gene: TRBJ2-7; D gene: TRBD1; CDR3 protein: CASSPDGTGLYEQYF; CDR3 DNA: TGTGCCAGCAGCCCCGACGGGACAGGGCTCTACGAGCAGTACTTC
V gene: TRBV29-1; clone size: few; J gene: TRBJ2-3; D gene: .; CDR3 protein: CSVIPFTSTDTQYF; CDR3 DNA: TGCAGCGTTATTCCGTTTACTAGCACAGATACGCAGTATTTT
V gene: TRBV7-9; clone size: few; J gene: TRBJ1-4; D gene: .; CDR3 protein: CASSLGRKEKLFF; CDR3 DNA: TGTGCCAGCAGCTTGGGCAGAAAAGAAAAACTGTTTTTT
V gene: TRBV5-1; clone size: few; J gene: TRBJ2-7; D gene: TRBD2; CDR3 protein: CASSLVSGTFYEQYF; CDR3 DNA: TGCGCCAGCAGCTTGGTTAGCGGGACCTTTTACGAGCAGTACTTC
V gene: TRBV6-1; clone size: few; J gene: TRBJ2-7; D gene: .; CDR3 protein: CASSEIGSRSYEQYF; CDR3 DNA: TGTGCCAGCAGTGAAATCGGGTCCCGCTCCTACGAGCAGTACTTC
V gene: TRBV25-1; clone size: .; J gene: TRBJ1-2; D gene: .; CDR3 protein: CASLPAGSGSGYTF; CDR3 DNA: TGTGCCAGCCTACCAGCGGGGAGCGGATCTGGCTACACCTTC
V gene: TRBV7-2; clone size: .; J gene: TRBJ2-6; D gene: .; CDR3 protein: CASSSGGANVLTF; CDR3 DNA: TGTGCCAGCAGCTCAGGTGGCGCCAACGTCCTGACTTTC
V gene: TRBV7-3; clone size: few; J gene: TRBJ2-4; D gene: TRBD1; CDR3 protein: CASSSDRNIQYF; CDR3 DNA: TGTGCCAGCAGCTCGGACAGGAACATTCAGTACTTC
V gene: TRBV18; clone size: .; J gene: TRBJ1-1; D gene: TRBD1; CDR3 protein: CASSLVQQGVGTEAFF; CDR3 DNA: TGTGCCAGCTCACTAGTGCAACAGGGGGTGGGCACTGAAGCTTTCTTT
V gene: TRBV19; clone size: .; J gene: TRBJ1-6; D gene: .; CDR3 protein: CASSSSGTVDSPLHF; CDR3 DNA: TGTGCCAGTAGTTCGTCCGGGACTGTGGATTCACCCCTCCACTTT
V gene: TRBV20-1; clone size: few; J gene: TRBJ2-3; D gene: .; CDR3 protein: CRLGAVTTQYF; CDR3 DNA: TGCAGACTAGGAGCGGTGACTACGCAGTATTTT
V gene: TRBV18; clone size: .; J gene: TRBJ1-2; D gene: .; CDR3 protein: CASSPDRDYGYTF; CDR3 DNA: TGTGCCAGCTCACCAGACCGGGACTATGGCTACACCTTC
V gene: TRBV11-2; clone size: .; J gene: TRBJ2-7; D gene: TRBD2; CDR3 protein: CASSSEALAGFEQYF; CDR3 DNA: TGTGCCAGCAGCTCAGAGGCTCTAGCGGGGTTCGAGCAGTACTTC
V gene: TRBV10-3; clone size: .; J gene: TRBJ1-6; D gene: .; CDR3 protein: CAISAANSPLHF; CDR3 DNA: TGTGCCATCAGTGCTGCGAATTCACCCCTCCACTTT
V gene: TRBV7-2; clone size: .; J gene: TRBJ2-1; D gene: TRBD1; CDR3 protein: CASSLYRGDEQFF; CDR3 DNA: TGTGCCAGCAGCTTATACAGGGGAGATGAGCAGTTCTTC
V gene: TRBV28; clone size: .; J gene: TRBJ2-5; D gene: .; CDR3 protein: CASTWGASGPQETQYF; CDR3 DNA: TGTGCCAGCACCTGGGGGGCTAGCGGCCCCCAAGAGACCCAGTACTTC
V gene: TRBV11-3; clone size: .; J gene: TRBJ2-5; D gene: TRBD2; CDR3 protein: CASSLSGTGGETQYF; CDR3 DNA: TGTGCCAGCAGCCTCTCCGGCACGGGAGGCGAGACCCAGTACTTC